This T cell receptor (beta chain) comes out of a study of blood T cell repertoires in COVID-19. Overall study: From T cells, B-cell-depleted T cells, or PBMCs came the material, which was cDNA or gDNA.

Recruits, aged roughly 18 to 95 years, lived in 24 US areas. All exposed participants met a person with COVID-19 within 2 weeks before entering the study. The V and J ends lost 5 bases and 4 bases respectively, with 11 bases between them. From germline, CDR1 is SQVTM and CDR2 ANQGSEA. This CDR3 is built from 12 residues. In the authors' methods: By means of reference gene primer amplification, nucleated cell counts were estimated. Some clones are missing from TCRdb's copy, which holds only in-frame ones; the method was immunoSEQ multiplex PCR. The V and J calls and clone size were taken over from that table, and D and trimming were inferred from the DNA. The top ten hold under 3.5% of the sample, which has 300,000 or so clones, 89% seen once.

The clonotype comes from a woman aged 45-60 years who had been exposed to COVID-19. Material for sequencing was PBMCs or T cells enriched from blood (not recorded which). The chain is built from TRBV29-1 and TRBJ1-1; D remains ambiguous. The CDR3 coding sequence is TGCAGCGTTATACTCCCCTCCACTGAAGCTTTCTTT. It is translated as CSVILPSTEAFF.